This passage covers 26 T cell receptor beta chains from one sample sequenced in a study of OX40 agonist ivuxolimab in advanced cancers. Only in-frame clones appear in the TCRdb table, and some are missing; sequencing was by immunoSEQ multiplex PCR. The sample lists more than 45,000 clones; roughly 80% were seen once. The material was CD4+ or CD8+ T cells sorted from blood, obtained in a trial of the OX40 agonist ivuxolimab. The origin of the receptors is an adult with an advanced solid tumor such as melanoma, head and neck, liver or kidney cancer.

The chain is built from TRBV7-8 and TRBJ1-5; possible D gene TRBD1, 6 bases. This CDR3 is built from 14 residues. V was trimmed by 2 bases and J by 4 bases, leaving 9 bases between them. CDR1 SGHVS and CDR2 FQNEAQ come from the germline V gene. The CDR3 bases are TGTGCCAGCAGCTTAAACAGGGTTAATCAGCCCCAGCATTTT. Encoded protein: CASSLNRVNQPQHF.

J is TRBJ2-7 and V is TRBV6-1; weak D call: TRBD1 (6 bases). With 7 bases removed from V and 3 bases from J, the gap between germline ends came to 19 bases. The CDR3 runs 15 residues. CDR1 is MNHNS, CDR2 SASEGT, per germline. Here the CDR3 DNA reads TGTGCCAGCACCGACAGGTCGGCTGGGCTCTACGAGCAGTACTTC. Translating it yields CASTDRSAGLYEQYF.

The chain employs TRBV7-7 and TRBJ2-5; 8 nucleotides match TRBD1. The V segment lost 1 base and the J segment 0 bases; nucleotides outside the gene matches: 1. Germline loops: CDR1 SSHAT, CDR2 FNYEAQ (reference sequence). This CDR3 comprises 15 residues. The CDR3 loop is CASSLGTGNQETQYF. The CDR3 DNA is TGTGCCAGCAGCTTAGGGACAGGGAACCAAGAGACCCAGTACTTC.

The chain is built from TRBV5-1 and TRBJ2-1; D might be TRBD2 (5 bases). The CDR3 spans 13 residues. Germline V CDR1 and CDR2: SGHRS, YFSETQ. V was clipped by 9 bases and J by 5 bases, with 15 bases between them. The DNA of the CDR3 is TGCGCCACCCAGTCTGAGGGCAACAATGAGCAGTTCTTC. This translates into CATQSEGNNEQFF.

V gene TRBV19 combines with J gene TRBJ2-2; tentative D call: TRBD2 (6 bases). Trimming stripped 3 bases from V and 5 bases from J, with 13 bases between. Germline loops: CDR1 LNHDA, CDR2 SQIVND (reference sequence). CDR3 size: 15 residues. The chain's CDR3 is CASSIPRAGTGELFF. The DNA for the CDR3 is TGTGCCAGTAGTATCCCTAGGGCGGGGACCGGGGAGCTGTTTTTT.

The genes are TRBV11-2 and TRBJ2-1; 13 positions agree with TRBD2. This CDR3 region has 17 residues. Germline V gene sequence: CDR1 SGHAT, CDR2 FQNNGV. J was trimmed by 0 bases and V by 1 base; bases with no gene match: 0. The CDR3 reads CASSLGTSGSSYNEQFF. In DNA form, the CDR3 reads TGTGCCAGCAGCTTAGGGACTAGCGGGAGCTCCTACAATGAGCAGTTCTTC.

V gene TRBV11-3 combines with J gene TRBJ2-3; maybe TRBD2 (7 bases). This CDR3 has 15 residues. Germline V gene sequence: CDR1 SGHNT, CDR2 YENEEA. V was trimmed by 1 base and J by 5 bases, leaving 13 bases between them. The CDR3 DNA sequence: TGTGCCAGCAGCTTAGGGGGGGGCGGCGGAGATACGCAGTATTTT. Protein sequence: CASSLGGGGGDTQYF.

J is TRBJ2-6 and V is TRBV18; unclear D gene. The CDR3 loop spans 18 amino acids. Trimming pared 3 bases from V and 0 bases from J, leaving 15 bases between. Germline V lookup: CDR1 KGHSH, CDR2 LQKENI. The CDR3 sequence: CASSPDIPDYSGANVLTF. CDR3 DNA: TGTGCCAGCTCACCCGACATCCCGGATTACTCTGGGGCCAACGTCCTGACTTTC.

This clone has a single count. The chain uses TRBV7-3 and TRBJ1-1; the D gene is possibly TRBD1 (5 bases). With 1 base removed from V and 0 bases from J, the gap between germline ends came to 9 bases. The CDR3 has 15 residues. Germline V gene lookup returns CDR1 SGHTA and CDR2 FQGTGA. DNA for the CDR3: TGTGCCAGCAGCTTAAACCCAGGGATGAACACTGAAGCTTTCTTT. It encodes CASSLNPGMNTEAFF.

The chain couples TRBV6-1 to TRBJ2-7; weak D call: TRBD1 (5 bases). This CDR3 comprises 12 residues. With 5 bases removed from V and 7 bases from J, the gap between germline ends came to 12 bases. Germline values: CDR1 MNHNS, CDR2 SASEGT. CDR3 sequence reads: CASSPSQGEQYF. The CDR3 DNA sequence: TGTGCCAGCAGTCCCTCGCAGGGTGAGCAGTACTTC.

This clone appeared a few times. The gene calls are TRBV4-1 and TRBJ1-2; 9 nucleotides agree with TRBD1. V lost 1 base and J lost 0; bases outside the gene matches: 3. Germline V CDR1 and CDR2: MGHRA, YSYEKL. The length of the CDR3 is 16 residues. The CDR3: CASSQGGQGSNYGYTF. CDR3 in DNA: TGCGCCAGCAGCCAAGGGGGACAGGGTTCTAACTATGGCTACACCTTC.

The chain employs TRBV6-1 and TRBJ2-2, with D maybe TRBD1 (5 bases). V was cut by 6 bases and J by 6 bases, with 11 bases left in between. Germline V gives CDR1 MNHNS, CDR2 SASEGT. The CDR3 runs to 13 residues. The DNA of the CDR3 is TGTGCCAGCAGACCCAGGGTTGCCGGGGAGCTGTTTTTT. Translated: CASRPRVAGELFF.

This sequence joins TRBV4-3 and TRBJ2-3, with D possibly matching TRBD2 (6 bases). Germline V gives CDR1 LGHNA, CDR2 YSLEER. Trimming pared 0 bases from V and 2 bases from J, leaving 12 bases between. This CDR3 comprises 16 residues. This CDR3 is CASSQELGGVTDTQYF. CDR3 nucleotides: TGCGCCAGCAGCCAAGAATTAGGAGGGGTCACAGATACGCAGTATTTT.

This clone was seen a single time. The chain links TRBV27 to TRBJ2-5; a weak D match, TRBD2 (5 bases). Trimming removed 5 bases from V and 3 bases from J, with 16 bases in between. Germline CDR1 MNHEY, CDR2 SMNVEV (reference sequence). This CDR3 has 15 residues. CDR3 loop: CASSQPNWREETQYF. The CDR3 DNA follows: TGTGCCAGCAGTCAACCCAACTGGCGGGAAGAGACCCAGTACTTC.

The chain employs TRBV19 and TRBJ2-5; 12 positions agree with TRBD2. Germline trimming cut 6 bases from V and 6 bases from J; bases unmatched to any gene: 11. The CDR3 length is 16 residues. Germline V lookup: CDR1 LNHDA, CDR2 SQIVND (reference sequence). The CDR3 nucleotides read TGTGCCAGTAGCCCTAGCGGGAGGGCCAGGACAAAGACCCAGTACTTC. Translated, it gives CASSPSGRARTKTQYF.

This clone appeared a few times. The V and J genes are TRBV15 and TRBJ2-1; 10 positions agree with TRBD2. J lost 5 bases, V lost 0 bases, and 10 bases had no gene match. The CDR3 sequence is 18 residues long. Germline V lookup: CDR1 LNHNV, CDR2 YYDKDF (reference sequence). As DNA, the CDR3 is TGTGCCACCAGCAGAGATGAGGGTAGCGGGAGGAGTAACAATGAGCAGTTCTTC. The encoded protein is CATSRDEGSGRSNNEQFF.

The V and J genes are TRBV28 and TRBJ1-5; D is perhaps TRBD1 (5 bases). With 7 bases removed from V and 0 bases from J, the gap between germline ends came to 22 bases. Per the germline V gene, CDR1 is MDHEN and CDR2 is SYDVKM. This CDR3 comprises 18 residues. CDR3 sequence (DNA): TGTGCCAGCACTTCGGGACGTCGAGCTTTTTATAGCAATCAGCCCCAGCATTTT. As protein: CASTSGRRAFYSNQPQHF.

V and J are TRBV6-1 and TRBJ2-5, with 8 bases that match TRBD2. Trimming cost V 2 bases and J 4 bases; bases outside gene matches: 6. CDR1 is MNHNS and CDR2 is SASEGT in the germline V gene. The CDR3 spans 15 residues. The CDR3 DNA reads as TGTGCCAGCAGTGAAACGCCGGGACTAGGAGAGACCCAGTACTTC. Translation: CASSETPGLGETQYF.

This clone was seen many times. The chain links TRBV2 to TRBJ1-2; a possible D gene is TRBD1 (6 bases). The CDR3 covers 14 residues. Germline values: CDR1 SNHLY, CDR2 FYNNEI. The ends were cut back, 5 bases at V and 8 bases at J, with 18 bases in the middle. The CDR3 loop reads CASSTPQGWRGYTF. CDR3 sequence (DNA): TGTGCCAGCAGTACCCCACAGGGCTGGAGAGGCTACACCTTC.

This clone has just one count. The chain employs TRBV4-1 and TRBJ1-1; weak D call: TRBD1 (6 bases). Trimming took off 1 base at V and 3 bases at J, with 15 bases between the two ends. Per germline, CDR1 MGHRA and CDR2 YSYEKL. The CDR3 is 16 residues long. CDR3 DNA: TGCGCCAGCAGCCAAGGGCGGGGGGGCAAGGACACTGAAGCTTTCTTT. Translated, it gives CASSQGRGGKDTEAFF.

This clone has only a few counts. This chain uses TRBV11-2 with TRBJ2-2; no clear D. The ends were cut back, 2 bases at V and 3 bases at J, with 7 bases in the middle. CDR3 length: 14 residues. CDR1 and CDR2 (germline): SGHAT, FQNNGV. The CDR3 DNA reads TGTGCCAGCAGCTTAAGTCAGTACACCGGGGAGCTGTTTTTT. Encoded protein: CASSLSQYTGELFF.

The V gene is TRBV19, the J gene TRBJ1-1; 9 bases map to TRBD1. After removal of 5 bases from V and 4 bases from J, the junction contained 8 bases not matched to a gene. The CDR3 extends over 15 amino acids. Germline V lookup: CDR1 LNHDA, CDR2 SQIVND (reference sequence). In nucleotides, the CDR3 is TGTGCCAGTAGTCCACCGGACAGGGGAAGCACTGAAGCTTTCTTT. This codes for CASSPPDRGSTEAFF.

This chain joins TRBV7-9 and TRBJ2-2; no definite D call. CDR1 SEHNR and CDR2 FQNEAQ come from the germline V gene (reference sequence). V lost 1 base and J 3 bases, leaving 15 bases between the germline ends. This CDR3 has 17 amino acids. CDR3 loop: CASSLVIPLSDTGELFF. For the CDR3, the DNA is TGTGCCAGCAGCTTAGTTATCCCCCTCTCGGACACCGGGGAGCTGTTTTTT.

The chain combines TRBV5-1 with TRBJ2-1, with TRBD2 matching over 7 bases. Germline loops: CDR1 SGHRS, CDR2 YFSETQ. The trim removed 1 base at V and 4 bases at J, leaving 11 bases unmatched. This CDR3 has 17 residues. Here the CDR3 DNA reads TGCGCCAGCAGCTTGAGAGAGGCGGGAGAGGCGTACAATGAGCAGTTCTTC. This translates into CASSLREAGEAYNEQFF.

The CDR3 loop reads CASTFDRGGSPLHF. CDR3 nucleotide sequence: TGTGCCAGCACCTTTGACAGGGGTGGGTCACCCCTCCACTTT. The V call is TRBV27, the J call TRBJ1-6; 8 bases fit TRBD1. The CDR3 length is 14 residues. The V and J ends lost 7 bases and 10 bases, in that order; junction bases with no gene match: 9. Germline CDR1 MNHEY, CDR2 SMNVEV (reference sequence).

The CDR3 DNA reads as TGTGCCAGCAGCCAAGTAGGCGTTAGCGGGAGCACAGATACGCAGTATTTT. It yields the protein CASSQVGVSGSTDTQYF. This chain connects TRBV4-2 to TRBJ2-3, with 7 bases that match TRBD2. The CDR3 runs 17 residues. V shed 1 base and J 0 bases; nucleotides not matched to a gene: 7. Germline V gene sequence: CDR1 LGHNA, CDR2 YNFKEQ.